The rows below give T cell receptor beta chains drawn from one sample of a study of cytomegalovirus exposure and HLA in healthy donors. Only in-frame clones appear in the TCRdb table, and some are missing; sequencing was by immunoSEQ multiplex PCR. The sample holds more than 95,000 clones, roughly 78% seen once. Sequencing input: PBMCs. These receptors were obtained from a woman aged 40-49 years in good health and CMV-seronegative. The CDR3 runs from the conserved cysteine through the conserved F or W. The order of the fields is J gene, V gene, CDR3 protein.

>TRBJ1-6|TRBV4-3
CASSQDAGTAGVMPLHF
>NA|TRBV29-1
CSVGTGQGYEQYF
>TRBJ2-5|TRBV5-4
CASSQSGGGTRETQYF
>TRBJ2-3|TRBV6-1
CASSDIAGAPDTQYF
>TRBJ2-7|TRBV2
CASSGGGNEQYF
>TRBJ1-1|TRBV28
CASSEGQPSSEAFF
>TRBJ2-3|TRBV5-1
CASSSLGGTDTQYF
>TRBJ1-1|TRBV14
CASSPVRANTEAFF
>TRBJ2-1|TRBV5-1
CASLGAYNEQFF
>TRBJ2-2|TRBV28
CASRLLGHWNTGELFF
>TRBJ2-5|TRBV9
CASSVGVQETQYF
>TRBJ2-7|TRBV7-2
CASSVLNLPYEQYF
>TRBJ2-1|TRBV5-1
CASSLQGSSYNEQFF
>TRBJ2-7|TRBV20-1
CSARDLVEQYF
>NA|TRBV6-5
CASSPTSGSYEQYF
>TRBJ1-6|TRBV6-5
CASRTGYSNSPLHF
>TRBJ1-1|TRBV18
CASSSTVNTEAFF
>TRBJ2-3|TRBV9
CASSWSGVTGTDTQYF
>TRBJ1-5|TRBV5-5
CASSLAWSNQPQHF
>TRBJ2-7|TRBV2
CASSDGSSYEQYF
>TRBJ2-5|TRBV28
CASSREYPQETQYF
>TRBJ2-2|TRBV6-1
CASTHRGPGELFF
>TRBJ1-2|TRBV28
CASSPPYQGGYTF
>TRBJ2-2|TRBV4-1
CASSRPGREGRTGELFF
>TRBJ2-1|TRBV4-1
CASSLRTSGLGEQFF
>TRBJ2-2|TRBV2
CASRAGQGATTGELFF
>TRBJ2-7|TRBV7-2
CASSSLELRYEQYF
>TRBJ1-2|TRBV11-2
CASSPNPGLDYGYTF
>TRBJ1-3|TRBV10-3
CAMGAGSSGNTIYF
>TRBJ2-1|TRBV5-6
CASSLGGQGLSEQFF
>TRBJ2-3|TRBV27
CASSQDSWDTQYF
>TRBJ2-7|TRBV7-2
CASSYQASRSGEQYF
>TRBJ2-3|TRBV7-8
CASSFIWSGSRDTQYF
>TRBJ1-2|TRBV5-4
CASRRGDGYTF
>TRBJ2-5|TRBV7-9
CASSVDRGREETQYF
>TRBJ2-2|TRBV12-5
CASGLVLGLAGGTGELFF
>TRBJ1-1|TRBV10-3
CAISETPGGSNTEAFF
>TRBJ2-1|TRBV5-5
CASSSDWLSLNEQFF
>TRBJ2-1|TRBV30
CAWLRERGASLMNEQFF
>TRBJ2-7|TRBV29-1
CSALGDREYEQYF
>TRBJ2-3|TRBV27
CASRAWDNTDTQYF
>TRBJ1-4|TRBV18
CASSPRAGLREEKLFF
>TRBJ2-1|TRBV11-2
CASEGGHNEQFF
>TRBJ2-3|TRBV19
CASSISGGRDTQYF
>TRBJ2-1|TRBV19
CASKDTQSYNEQFF
>TRBJ1-4|TRBV2
CASSHFLTPGQGPATNEKLFF
>TRBJ2-7|TRBV6-5
CASSYSGGEQYF
>TRBJ2-1|TRBV7-2
CASSLGAGVGEQFF
>TRBJ2-3|TRBV18
CASSPGLAPTDTQYF
>TRBJ2-7|TRBV4-3
CASSQEARGRSYEQYF
>TRBJ1-2|TRBV5-8
CASSLYSRGYTF